This T cell receptor (beta chain) was retrieved from a study of CD8 T cells in ankylosing spondylitis. Study conclusions and caveats: A motif in TCR beta, a set of about 8 highly homologous variants, appeared characteristic of ankylosing spondylitis blood. Disease-linked clones reportedly concentrated significantly in matched ankylosing spondylitis synovial fluid.

MiXCR was run by TCRdb on the 5' RACE reads, yielding one entry per CDR3 protein. The sample contains a few hundred thousand distinct CDR3 sequences, about 18% of which appear only once. A few counts support this clonotype. The target antigen is unknown. The sample was blood, either unsorted or a sorted T cell fraction (not recorded which). This sequence originates from a male donor with ankylosing spondylitis.

This CDR3 reads CASSLVSGAGVTYEQYF. The CDR3 DNA sequence: TGTGCCAGCAGCTTAGTTTCAGGAGCGGGGGTGACCTACGAGCAGTACTTC. The chain employs TRBV11-2 and TRBJ2-7; 8 nucleotides agree with TRBD2. The length of the CDR3 is 17 residues. The germline gives CDR1 SGHAT, CDR2 FQNNGV. V lost 1 base and J lost 2; bases outside the gene matches: 10.